One sample yielded the 22 T cell receptor beta chains listed below, sequenced in a study of CD4 and CD8 cells across lung adenocarcinoma regions. TCRdb recomputed calls from the PCR reads with MiXCR, one row per CDR3 protein. The sample has nearly 9,500 distinct CDR3 sequences, approximately 53% seen once. Sequences were obtained from CD8+ T cells from the margin of a lung tumor. These receptors came from a female donor with lung adenocarcinoma. The CD4 and CD8 labels of this study may be unreliable.

With respect to this clonotype: At one boundary the junction diverges from the germline segment, which might be a read error. CDR3 in amino acids: CASSEWGSRLRVF. DNA for the CDR3: TGTGCCAGCAGTGAGTGGGGGAGCAGGCTTAGGGTCTTC. The chain employs TRBV6-1 and TRBJ2-5; D assignment may be TRBD1 or TRBD2 (5 bases each). This CDR3 is 13 amino acids long. Germline-derived CDR1 and CDR2 are MNHNS and SASEGT.

About this clonotype itself: One junction end disagrees with the germline gene, perhaps due to a read error. This chain joins TRBV6-1 and TRBJ2-3; D may correspond to TRBD1 or TRBD2 (5 bases each). CDR1 and CDR2 from the germline V gene are MNHNS and SASEGT. The CDR3 contains 14 residues. CDR3 residues: CASRRGPEVDMQYF. In nucleotides, the CDR3 is TGTGCCAGCAGGAGGGGACCAGAGGTAGATATGCAGTATTTC.

The J gene is TRBJ2-1, the V gene TRBV6-5, with D possibly matching TRBD2 (6 bases). Per germline, CDR1 MNHEY and CDR2 SVGAGI. V gave up 4 bases and J gave up 5 bases, with 9 bases separating them. CDR3 length: 13 amino acids. The CDR3 here is CASSWDFDNEQFF. The CDR3 DNA reads TGTGCCAGCAGTTGGGACTTCGACAATGAGCAGTTCTTC.

This clonotype was found once. The J gene is TRBJ2-1, the V gene TRBV5-1; weak D call: TRBD2 (5 bases). Per the germline V gene, CDR1 is SGHRS and CDR2 is YFSETQ. The CDR3 extends over 17 amino acids. V lost 0 bases to trimming and J lost 5 bases, with 18 bases between them. The CDR3 loop is CASSLELLWSGNNEQFF. DNA of the CDR3: TGCGCCAGCAGCTTGGAGTTGCTATGGTCCGGGAACAATGAGCAGTTCTTC.

The rearrangement links TRBV6-1 to TRBJ1-3; D gene ambiguous. Between the trimmed V and J ends, which lost 8 bases and 0 bases, there was a span of 8 bases. In germline, CDR1 is MNHNS, CDR2 SASEGT. The CDR3 loop spans 13 amino acids. CDR3 in DNA: TGTGCCAGCCGTGGACCCTCTGGAAACACCATATATTTT. Translated, it gives CASRGPSGNTIYF.

This clonotype was observed a handful of times. The gene calls are TRBV4-1 and TRBJ2-1; TRBD2 aligns across 9 bases. The CDR3 loop spans 15 amino acids. Unmatched junction bases numbered 3, after V lost 6 bases and J lost 0 bases. CDR1 and CDR2 (germline): MGHRA, YSYEKL. The CDR3 reads CASSPSGTSYNEQFF. Written as DNA, the CDR3 is TGCGCCAGCAGTCCTAGCGGGACCTCCTACAATGAGCAGTTCTTC.

This clonotype was seen at least ten times. The chain couples TRBV6-1 to TRBJ1-1, with D possibly TRBD1 on 5 matching bases. V dropped 2 bases and J dropped 11 bases, with 15 bases sitting between them. CDR3 length: 13 residues. Germline CDR1 MNHNS, CDR2 SASEGT. The CDR3 here is CASSEWTASGAFF. The CDR3 DNA follows: TGTGCCAGCAGTGAATGGACCGCTTCAGGGGCTTTCTTT.

V is TRBV5-1 and J is TRBJ1-5, with D perhaps matching TRBD1 (6 bases). Germline CDR1 and CDR2: SGHRS and YFSETQ. V was pared by 1 base and J by 5 bases, with 7 bases between. This CDR3 comprises 13 residues. CDR3 bases: TGCGCCAGCAGCTTGTCAGGGGATCAGCCCCAGCATTTT. Translated: CASSLSGDQPQHF.

This clonotype was seen a handful of times. The chain uses TRBV6-1 and TRBJ2-7; a weak D match, TRBD1 (6 bases). Germline CDR1 reads MNHNS; CDR2 reads SASEGT. The CDR3 has 15 amino acids. Trimming removed 3 bases from V and 2 bases from J, with 14 bases in between. The CDR3 region is CASSEMTGGAYEQYF. The CDR3 region has the DNA TGTGCCAGCAGTGAGATGACAGGTGGAGCCTACGAGCAGTACTTC.

In its sample, this clonotype ranks as medium-sized (0.01 to 0.1%). The chain links TRBV6-1 to TRBJ2-1; 12 nucleotides line up with TRBD2. The CDR3 runs to 17 residues. Germline V CDR1 and CDR2: MNHNS, SASEGT. J gave up 3 bases and V 8 bases, and 11 bases lay outside the gene matches. The CDR3 region is CASFRLAGGSGYNEQFF. Written as DNA, the CDR3 is TGTGCCAGCTTCCGGCTAGCGGGAGGGTCGGGCTACAATGAGCAGTTCTTC.

As concerns this clonotype: Lacking the conserved final phenylalanine or tryptophan, this CDR3 likely reflects a read error. The limits of the CDR3 on the DNA are not certain, so only TCRdb's listed CDR3 is given. The J gene is TRBJ2-1, the V gene TRBV7-2; TRBD2 is the table's D call, not checked against the DNA. Germline V lookup: CDR1 SGHTA, CDR2 FQGNSA. The length of the CDR3 is 10 amino acids, counting both ends. The CDR3 region is CASSSAGLAG.

Concerning this clonotype itself: The junction departs from germline at one end; a sequencing error may be responsible. This sequence joins TRBV27 and TRBJ2-3; D gene uncertain. The CDR3 sequence is 14 residues long. Germline V gene sequence: CDR1 MNHEY, CDR2 SMNVEV (reference sequence). CDR3: CAGSVESVTDTQYF. CDR3 DNA sequence: TGTGCCGGCAGTGTCGAAAGTGTCACAGATACGCAGTATTTT.

V gene TRBV10-3 combines with J gene TRBJ2-1, with no clear D. The DNA end favors TRBJ2-5, so the J call may be wrong. CDR3 length: 12 amino acids. The germline V gene has CDR1 ENHRY and CDR2 SYGVKD. The CDR3 reads CAIWAPGETQYF. DNA for the CDR3: TGTGCCATTTGGGCGCCTGGGGAGACCCAGTACTTC.

This clonotype has at least ten counts. The V call is TRBV28, the J call TRBJ2-5; D uncertain. TRBJ2-7 matches the DNA end more closely, so the J call is doubtful. The CDR3 contains 12 residues. CDR1 MDHEN and CDR2 SYDVKM come from the germline V gene. The CDR3 is CASSPPKYEQYF. CDR3 bases: TGTGCCAGCAGTCCTCCAAAGTACGAGCAGTACTTC.

This clonotype was recorded once. One end of the junction fails to match germline, which may point to a read error. The DNA of the CDR3 is TGTGCCAGCAGCCCCTCCCCTTGGGGTTTGAACACAGGGGCGCAGTACTTT. It is translated as CASSPSPWGLNTGAQYF. V gene TRBV6-1 combines with J gene TRBJ2-3; 7 nucleotides align to TRBD1. The CDR3 runs to 17 residues. Germline V CDR1 and CDR2: MNHNS, SASEGT.

This clonotype was seen only a few times. The chain couples TRBV6-1 to TRBJ1-4; TRBD1 is a possible D gene (5 bases). The ends were cut back, 7 bases at V and 8 bases at J, with 23 bases in the middle. Germline lookup yields CDR1 MNHNS and CDR2 SASEGT. The CDR3 runs to 16 residues. In DNA form, the CDR3 reads TGTGCCAGCACCCCCTTCTGGGGGTCCAACACGGAAAAACTGTTTTTT. Residues: CASTPFWGSNTEKLFF.

In the case of this clonotype: Germline is not matched at one junction end, which may reflect a read error. J is TRBJ1-2 and V is TRBV4-1; no clear D. From germline, CDR1 is MGHRA and CDR2 YSYEKL. The CDR3 is 11 amino acids. CDR3 bases: TGCGCCAGCGGCACGGGCACTGAAGCTACCTTT. Residues: CASGTGTEATF.

There are many counts of this clonotype. The chain joins TRBV6-1 to TRBJ2-1, with D perhaps TRBD1 (6 bases). Judging by the DNA end, TRBJ2-7 fits better; the J call may be wrong. The CDR3 runs to 14 residues. Germline V gene sequence: CDR1 MNHNS, CDR2 SASEGT. The CDR3 region has the DNA TGTGCCAGCAGCCGGACAGCCGGTAAGGACGAGCAGTACGTC. Its translation: CASSRTAGKDEQYV.

This clonotype showed up many times. The chain uses TRBV6-1 and TRBJ2-6; the D gene is possibly TRBD2 (5 bases). Per germline, CDR1 MNHNS and CDR2 SASEGT. The CDR3 spans 17 residues. Trimming left V 0 bases short and J 0 bases short, with 9 bases between. As DNA, the CDR3 is TGTGCCAGCAGTGAAGCAACGGGGAGCTCTGGGGCCAACGTCCTGACTTTC. It is translated as CASSEATGSSGANVLTF.

This clonotype has a handful of counts. The gene calls are TRBV6-1 and TRBJ2-1, with a tentative D call TRBD1 (6 bases). This CDR3 is built from 16 residues. Per the germline V gene, CDR1 is MNHNS and CDR2 is SASEGT. V was shortened by 2 bases and J by 0 bases, with 11 bases between the two germline ends. The CDR3 coding sequence is TGTGCCAGCAGTGAATGGGGACAAGGCTCCTACAATGAGCAGTTCTTC. It translates to CASSEWGQGSYNEQFF.

The rearrangement uses TRBV7-2 and TRBJ2-5, with D unclear. The better agreement between TRBJ2-7 and the DNA end casts doubt on the J call. This CDR3 region has 15 residues. Germline CDR1 is SGHTA and CDR2 is FQGNSA. The CDR3 loop is CASTMALGPYYEQYF. CDR3 bases: TGTGCCAGCACCATGGCCCTCGGGCCCTACTACGAGCAGTACTTC.

This clonotype was recorded many times. V usage is TRBV10-2 and J usage is TRBJ1-2; perhaps TRBD1 as D (5 bases). The V end lost 11 bases, the J end lost 3 bases, and 16 bases lay between the germline ends. The CDR3 runs 13 residues. The germline CDR1 and CDR2 sequences are WSHSY and SAAADI. CDR3 residues: CAPNGWGDYGYTF. For the CDR3, the DNA is TGCGCCCCAAACGGGTGGGGGGACTATGGCTACACCTTC.